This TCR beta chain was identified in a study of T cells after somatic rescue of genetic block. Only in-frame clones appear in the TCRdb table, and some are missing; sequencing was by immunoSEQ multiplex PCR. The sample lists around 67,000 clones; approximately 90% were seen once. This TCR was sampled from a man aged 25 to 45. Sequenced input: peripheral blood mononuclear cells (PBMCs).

The CDR3 spells CASSSGTGVGDTQYF. CDR3 in DNA: TGCGCCAGCAGCTCCGGGACAGGGGTGGGAGATACGCAGTATTTT. This chain joins TRBV5-1 and TRBJ2-3, with 10 bases fitting TRBD1. Germline V gives CDR1 SGHRS, CDR2 YFSETQ. Germline trimming cut 3 bases from V and 5 bases from J; bases unmatched to any gene: 6. The CDR3 loop spans 15 amino acids. Full variable domain (remainder filled in from reference TRBV5-1 and TRBJ2-3): KAGVTQTPRYLIKTRGQQVTLSCSPISGHRSVSWYQQTPGQGLQFLFEYFSETQRNKGNFPGRFSGRQFSNSRSEMNVSTLELGDSALYLCASSSGTGVGDTQYFGPGTRLTVL.